These 14 T cell receptor beta chains came from one sample sequenced in a study of blood T cells in healthy people across ages (dated by TCRdb to between 2014 and 2017). The library relied on 5' RACE. TCRdb shows the sequencer as Illumina HiSeq 2500. The second PCR ran for about 7 to 11 cycles and used a J-beta primer mix along with a sample-barcoded 5' primer. The public reads were run again by TCRdb, first through fastp at Q25 and then through MiXCR, and only productive beta chains were kept. Entries that share a CDR3 protein sequence are merged under the most common genes and DNA. This sample lists over 700,000 distinct CDR3 sequences; about 53% were detected once. Around 41% of the sample comes from the top ten. Sample: blood. The receptors originated from a man aged 80 or over in good health.

This clonotype was detected a few times. This rearrangement joins TRBV27 to TRBJ2-5; 12 bases map to TRBD1. The DNA matches TRBJ2-7 better at its end, which makes the J call doubtful. From germline, CDR1 is MNHEY and CDR2 SMNVEV (reference sequence). CDR3 length: 17 residues. The CDR3 region has the DNA TGTGCCAGCAGTTTATCCGTCCCCGGGACAGGGGGCGGCGAGCAGTACTTC. It specifies CASSLSVPGTGGGEQYF.

This clonotype came up a few times. This chain uses TRBV29-1 with TRBJ1-1; the D is unclear. Germline CDR1 SQVTM, CDR2 ANQGSEA. The CDR3 consists of 10 residues. Trimming stripped 7 bases from V and 5 bases from J, with 8 bases between. In DNA, the CDR3 is TGCAGCGCCTCATCGACTGAAGCTTTCTTT. Its translation: CSASSTEAFF.

The genes are TRBV5-1 and TRBJ1-1; D unresolved. V was clipped by 4 bases and J by 11 bases, with 18 bases between them. CDR1 is SGHRS, CDR2 YFSETQ, per germline. The CDR3 runs 13 residues. CDR3 sequence (DNA): TGCGCCAGCAGCGAACCCCCCGCAAGCACCGCTTTCTTT. Translated, it gives CASSEPPASTAFF.

This rearrangement joins TRBV20-1 to TRBJ2-3; weak D call: TRBD1 (6 bases). Germline V lookup: CDR1 DFQATT, CDR2 SNEGSKA (reference sequence). V was trimmed by 1 base and J by 2 bases, leaving 10 bases between them. This CDR3 is 14 amino acids long. This CDR3 is CSARGTGTTDTQYF. The CDR3 DNA follows: TGCAGTGCTAGAGGAACAGGGACCACAGATACGCAGTATTTT.

The V gene is TRBV5-1, the J gene TRBJ2-1, with 8 bases that match TRBD1. The CDR3 runs 13 residues. Trimming removed 4 bases from V and 8 bases from J; junction bases left unmatched: 5. Germline loops: CDR1 SGHRS, CDR2 YFSETQ. The CDR3 nucleotides are TGCGCCAGCAGCAGTCAGGGGGCGGATGAGCAGTTCTTC. Amino acid sequence: CASSSQGADEQFF.

V and J are TRBV12-3 or TRBV12-4 and TRBJ2-7; tentatively, D is TRBD2 (7 bases). The CDR3 consists of 16 residues. V lost 4 bases to trimming and J lost 4 bases, with 20 bases between them. The CDR3 loop is CASSSYGGPATYEQYF. CDR3 coding DNA: TGTGCCAGCAGTTCCTACGGGGGGCCCGCCACGTACGAGCAGTACTTC.

The genes are TRBV29-1 and TRBJ2-3; D is undetermined. There are 11 residues in the CDR3. The germline CDR1 and CDR2 sequences are SQVTM and ANQGSEA. V was trimmed by 6 bases and J by 14 bases, leaving 18 bases between them. The CDR3 coding sequence is TGCAGCGTAGTTCTGGTCAGATACGCGTATTTT. Protein product: CSVVLVRYAYF.

This chain connects TRBV7-9 to TRBJ2-1; either TRBD1 or TRBD2 may supply D (6 bases each). CDR3 length: 15 amino acids. Between the trimmed V and J ends, which lost 7 bases and 6 bases, there was a span of 19 bases. The germline CDR1 and CDR2 sequences are SEHNR and FQNEAQ (reference sequence). CDR3 bases: TGTGCCAGCAACCTGGGGGCGGGACGGCCCAATGAGCAGTTCTTC. The encoded protein is CASNLGAGRPNEQFF.

The chain employs TRBV7-9 and TRBJ2-5; a possible D gene is TRBD1 (5 bases). The CDR3 runs to 13 residues. V shed 3 bases and J shed 7 bases, with 12 bases lying between them. Germline CDR1 and CDR2: SEHNR and FQNEAQ (reference sequence). CDR3 amino acids: CASSFHGAGTQYF. CDR3 sequence (DNA): TGTGCCAGCAGCTTTCATGGGGCAGGGACCCAGTACTTC.

There are a few counts of this clonotype. This chain uses TRBV20-1 with TRBJ2-7, with 8 bases that match TRBD2. The CDR3 is made up of 15 amino acids. V lost 0 bases to trimming and J lost 2 bases; unmatched junction nucleotides: 6. The V gene's germline CDR1 is DFQATT and CDR2 SNEGSKA (reference sequence). CDR3 loop: CSARDPSGLTYEQYF. The CDR3 DNA reads TGCAGTGCTAGAGATCCTAGCGGGCTTACCTACGAGCAGTACTTC.

The rearrangement uses TRBV29-1 and TRBJ2-4; TRBD2 matches 15 bases. V lost 4 bases to trimming and J lost 2 bases; unmatched junction nucleotides: 9. Per the germline V gene, CDR1 is SQVTM and CDR2 is ANQGSEA. The CDR3 is made up of 18 amino acids. CDR3 DNA: TGCAGCGTTGGGGGCTGGACTAGCGGGAGGGAATCCAAAAACATTCAGTACTTC. This gives the protein CSVGGWTSGRESKNIQYF.

The genes are TRBV20-1 and TRBJ1-6, with TRBD1 matching 9 bases. The CDR3 has 15 residues. V dropped 6 bases and J dropped 10; count of bases not matched to a gene: 13. Germline CDR1 reads DFQATT; CDR2 reads SNEGSKA (reference sequence). The DNA of the CDR3 is TGCAGTGCGACGGGACAGGGAATAAGGGCCTCACCCCTCCACTTT. Translating it yields CSATGQGIRASPLHF.

V is TRBV25-1 and J is TRBJ2-5; either TRBD1 or TRBD2 may supply D (5 bases each). Trimming left V 4 bases short and J 10 bases short, with 13 bases between. This CDR3 comprises 12 residues. CDR1 is MGHDK and CDR2 is SYGVNS in the germline V gene. The CDR3: CASSGVRDHQYF. CDR3 DNA sequence: TGTGCCAGCAGTGGGGTCCGGGACCACCAGTACTTC.

The chain recombines TRBV7-9 with TRBJ2-1, with 10 bases lining up with TRBD2. The germline CDR1 and CDR2 sequences are SEHNR and FQNEAQ (reference sequence). This CDR3 has 15 amino acids. V gave up 5 bases and J gave up 10 bases; unmatched junction bases: 11. CDR3 loop: CASSPRLAGGLEQFF. The CDR3 DNA follows: TGTGCCAGCAGCCCTAGACTAGCGGGCGGATTAGAGCAGTTCTTC.